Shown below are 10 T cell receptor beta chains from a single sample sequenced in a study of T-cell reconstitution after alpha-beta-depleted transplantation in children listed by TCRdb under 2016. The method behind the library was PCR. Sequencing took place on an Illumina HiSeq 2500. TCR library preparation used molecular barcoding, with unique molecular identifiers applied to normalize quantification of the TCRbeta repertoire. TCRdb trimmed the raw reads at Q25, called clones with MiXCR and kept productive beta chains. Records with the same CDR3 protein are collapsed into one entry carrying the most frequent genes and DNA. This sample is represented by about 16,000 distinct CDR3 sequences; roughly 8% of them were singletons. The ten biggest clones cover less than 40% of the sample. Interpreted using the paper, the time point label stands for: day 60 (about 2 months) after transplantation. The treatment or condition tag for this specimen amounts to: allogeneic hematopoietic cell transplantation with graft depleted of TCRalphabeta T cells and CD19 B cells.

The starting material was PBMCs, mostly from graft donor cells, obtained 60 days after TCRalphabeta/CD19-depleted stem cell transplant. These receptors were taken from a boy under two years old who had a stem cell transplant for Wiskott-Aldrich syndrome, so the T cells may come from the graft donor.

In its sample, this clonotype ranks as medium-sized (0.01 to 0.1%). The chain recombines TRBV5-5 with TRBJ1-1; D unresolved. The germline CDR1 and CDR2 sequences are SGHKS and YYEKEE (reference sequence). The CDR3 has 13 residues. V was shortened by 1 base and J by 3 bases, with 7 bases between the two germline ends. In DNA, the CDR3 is TGTGCCAGCAGCTTGACCACTGACACTGAAGCTTTCTTT. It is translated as CASSLTTDTEAFF.

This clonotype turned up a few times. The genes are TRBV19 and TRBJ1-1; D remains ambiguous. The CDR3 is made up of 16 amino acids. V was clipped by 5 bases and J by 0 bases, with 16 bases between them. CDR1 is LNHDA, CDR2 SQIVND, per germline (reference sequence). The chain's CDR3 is CASSAYGRMMNTEAFF. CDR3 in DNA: TGTGCCAGTAGTGCTTATGGCAGGATGATGAACACTGAAGCTTTCTTT.

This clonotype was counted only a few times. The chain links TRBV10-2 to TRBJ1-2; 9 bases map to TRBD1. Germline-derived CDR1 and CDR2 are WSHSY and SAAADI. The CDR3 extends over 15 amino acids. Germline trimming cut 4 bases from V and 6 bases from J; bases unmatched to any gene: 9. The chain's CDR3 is CASSGNRGRVDGYTF. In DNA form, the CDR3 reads TGCGCCAGCAGTGGGAACAGGGGGCGTGTGGATGGCTACACCTTC.

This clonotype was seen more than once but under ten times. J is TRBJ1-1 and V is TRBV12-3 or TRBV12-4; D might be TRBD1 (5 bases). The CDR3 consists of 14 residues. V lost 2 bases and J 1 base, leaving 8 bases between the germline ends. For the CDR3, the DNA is TGTGCCAGCAGTTTAAAGGGGACGAACACTGAAGCTTTCTTT. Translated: CASSLKGTNTEAFF.

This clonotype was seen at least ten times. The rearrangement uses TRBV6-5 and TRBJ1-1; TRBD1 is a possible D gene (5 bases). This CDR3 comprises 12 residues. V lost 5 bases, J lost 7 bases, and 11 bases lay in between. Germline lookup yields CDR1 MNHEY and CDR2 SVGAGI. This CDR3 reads CASSPVGGEAFF. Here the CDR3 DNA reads TGTGCCAGCAGTCCGGTGGGGGGTGAAGCTTTCTTT.

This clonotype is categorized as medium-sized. The CDR3 DNA sequence: TGTGCCACCAGTGATCCACAGGGGGCCGGAGAGACCCAGTACTTC. Translated, it gives CATSDPQGAGETQYF. The chain has TRBV24-1 and TRBJ2-5; 9 bases are shared with TRBD1. V gave up 3 bases and J gave up 4 bases; unmatched junction bases: 5. The V gene's germline CDR1 is KGHDR and CDR2 SFDVKD. The CDR3 covers 15 residues.

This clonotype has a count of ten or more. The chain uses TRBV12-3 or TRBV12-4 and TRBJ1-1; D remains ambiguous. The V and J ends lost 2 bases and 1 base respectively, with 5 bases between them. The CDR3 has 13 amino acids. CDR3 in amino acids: CASSLPPNTEAFF. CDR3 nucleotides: TGTGCCAGCAGTTTACCCCCGAACACTGAAGCTTTCTTT.

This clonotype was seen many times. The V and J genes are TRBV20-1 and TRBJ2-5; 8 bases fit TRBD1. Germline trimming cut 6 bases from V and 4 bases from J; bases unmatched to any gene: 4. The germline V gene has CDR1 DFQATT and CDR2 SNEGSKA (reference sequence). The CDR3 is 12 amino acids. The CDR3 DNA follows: TGCAGTGCCGGACAGGGAGTAGAGACCCAGTACTTC. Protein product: CSAGQGVETQYF.

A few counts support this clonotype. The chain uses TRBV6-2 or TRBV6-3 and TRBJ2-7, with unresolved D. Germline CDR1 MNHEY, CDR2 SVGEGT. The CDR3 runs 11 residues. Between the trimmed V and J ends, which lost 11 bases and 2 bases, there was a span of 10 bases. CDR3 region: CAGLDTYEQYF. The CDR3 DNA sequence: TGTGCCGGATTAGACACCTACGAGCAGTACTTC.

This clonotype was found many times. The CDR3 DNA follows: TGCGCCAGCAGCCAAGATGGTGGCGGGATGAACACCGGGGAGCTGTTTTTT. Translating it yields CASSQDGGGMNTGELFF. The chain recombines TRBV4-1 with TRBJ2-2; weak D call: TRBD2 (6 bases). V lost 0 bases, J lost 1 base, and 12 bases lay in between. The CDR3 is 17 amino acids. Germline CDR1 is MGHRA and CDR2 is YSYEKL.